A selection of T cell receptor beta chains follows, all from one sample in a study of T cell repertoires in cytomegalovirus infection. MiXCR was run by TCRdb on the reads, yielding one entry per CDR3 protein. The sample includes around 450,000 distinct CDR3 sequences, 31% of them seen just once. What was sequenced was PBMCs. The receptors derive from a human donor in good health (CMV status not recorded). Some clones in this sample may be carry-over from other donors' samples. CDR3s include the opening cysteine and the closing phenylalanine or tryptophan. Each record gives: clone size, J gene, D gene, V gene, CDR3 DNA, CDR3 protein. The D gene is left open where the match is weak. Expanded clones are given a class, and other clones once, few, many or no size at all.

>-|TRBJ2-1|TRBD2|TRBV5-4
TGTGCCAGCAGCTTGGGAGCGGGGCCGGGGAATGAGCAGTTCTTC
CASSLGAGPGNEQFF
>many|TRBJ2-1|TRBD1|TRBV4-1
TGCGCCAGCAGCCAAGCCCCTGACAGGGACACCTACAATGAGCAGTTCTTC
CASSQAPDRDTYNEQFF
>many|TRBJ1-1|-|TRBV6-1
TGTGCCAGCAAGGGGGTGGGGGGGACTGAAGCTTTCTTT
CASKGVGGTEAFF
>-|TRBJ1-2|-|TRBV6-5
TGTGCCAGCAGTTACGGGGGATCTGGAAATCGAAACTATGGCTACACCTTC
CASSYGGSGNRNYGYTF
>few|TRBJ2-7|-|TRBV7-6
TGTGCCAGCAGCTTAGAGGGGGGGGAGCAGTACTTC
CASSLEGGEQYF
>-|TRBJ2-3|TRBD2|TRBV9
TGTGCCAGCAGCGTAGGGACTAGCGGGGGGGCCACATATACGCAGTATTTT
CASSVGTSGGATYTQYF
>-|TRBJ2-5|TRBD1|TRBV5-1
TGCGCCAGCAGTCGGGACAGGGGCGGCCAGTACTTC
CASSRDRGGQYF
>-|TRBJ1-6|-|TRBV6-6
TGTGCCAGCAGTTACGACAGCGCCTATAATTCACCCCTCCACTTT
CASSYDSAYNSPLHF
>-|TRBJ1-6|-|TRBV7-2
TGTGCCAGCAGCTTAGAGGGCGAGGTGTTTTCGAGCTCACCCCTCCACTTT
CASSLEGEVFSSSPLHF
>few|TRBJ1-3|-|TRBV6-5
TGTGCCAGCAGTTCCACACTTCAGGCCACCATATATTTT
CASSSTLQATIYF
>many|TRBJ2-3|TRBD2|TRBV7-6
TGTGCCAGCAGCTTAGAGGGGGGACTAGCGGGGACAGATACGCAGTATTTT
CASSLEGGLAGTDTQYF
>few|TRBJ2-7|TRBD1|TRBV3-1
TGTGCCAGCAGCCAGTACAGGGGTTCGGAGCAGTACTTC
CASSQYRGSEQYF
>few|TRBJ2-1|-|TRBV19
TGTGCCAGTAGAGGGGGATTGAGCTCCTACAATGAGCAGTTCTTC
CASRGGLSSYNEQFF
>-|TRBJ1-5|TRBD1|TRBV6-2/TRBV6-3
TGTGCCAGCAGTTACGGACAGGGGACTCAGCCCCAGCATTTT
CASSYGQGTQPQHF
>-|TRBJ1-5|TRBD1|TRBV7-8
TGTGCCAGCAGCTTAGTGGGACAGGAACATAGCAATCATCCCCCGCATTTT
CASSLVGQEHSNHPPHF
>few|TRBJ2-2|TRBD2|TRBV6-5
TGTGCCAGCAGTCTCGGCGGGGGGCACGCGAACACCGGGGAGCTGTTTTTT
CASSLGGGHANTGELFF
>-|TRBJ2-2|-|TRBV27
TGTGCCAGCCGGAGGGCAGGGTACACCGGGGAGCTGTTTTTT
CASRRAGYTGELFF
>-|TRBJ2-3|-|TRBV7-2
TGTGCCAGCAACCGGAATCCCCCCCCTACCACAGGAACGCAGTATTTT
CASNRNPPPTTGTQYF
>few|TRBJ2-5|TRBD1|TRBV12-3/TRBV12-4
TGTGCCAGCAGCCACAGGGGGGTCGAGACCCAGTACTTC
CASSHRGVETQYF
>-|TRBJ1-4|-|TRBV7-2
TGTGCCAGCAGCTTAAACCCACTCTGGACACAGGTGACCAATGAAAAACTGTTTTTT
CASSLNPLWTQVTNEKLFF
>many|TRBJ2-3|TRBD1|TRBV7-8
TGTGCCAGCAGCTTGAAAAGCCGGGACAGGGTAATTACAGATACGCAGTATTTT
CASSLKSRDRVITDTQYF
>-|TRBJ2-1|-|TRBV19
TGTGCCAGTCAGCCCGTTTGGAGGGTCATCCCCCTGAAGCAGTTCTTC
CASQPVWRVIPLKQFF
>-|TRBJ2-1|-|TRBV29-1
TGCAGCGCCGGGGCTCTGGGCAGCTCCTACAATGAGCAGTTCTTC
CSAGALGSSYNEQFF
>many|TRBJ1-2|-|TRBV7-2
TGTGCCAGCAGCTTAGCGTTGGGTAGCTATGGCTACACCTTC
CASSLALGSYGYTF
>many|TRBJ2-5|-|TRBV7-9
TGTGCCAGCAGCCCCCAGGGGACGGAGCAAGAGACCCAGTACTTC
CASSPQGTEQETQYF
>-|TRBJ2-3|-|TRBV20-1
TGCAGTGCTAGTTCTCAAGTAGCGGTGCGGCCGTATAGAGATACTCAGTATTTT
CSASSQVAVRPYRDTQYF
>many|TRBJ2-7|TRBD2|TRBV7-2
TGTGCCAGCAGCTTTGGTTTCGGGGGGGCGGTTTTCGACGAGCAGTACTTC
CASSFGFGGAVFDEQYF
>-|TRBJ2-1|TRBD1|TRBV27
TGTGCCAGCAGCAATAGGCAGACAGGGAATAGTCATAATGAGCAGTTCTTC
CASSNRQTGNSHNEQFF
>many|TRBJ1-5|TRBD1|TRBV6-8
TGTGCCAGCAGGGGACAGGGTGGAAGCAATCAGCCCCAGCATTTT
CASRGQGGSNQPQHF
>-|TRBJ2-1|TRBD1|TRBV7-3
TGTGCCAGCAGCATTCCGGGACAGGGGGCAGGGGAGCAGTTCTTC
CASSIPGQGAGEQFF
>-|TRBJ1-4|-|TRBV6-5
TGTGCCAGCAGTTACTCGATTAGTCGGTCTAGTGAAAAACTGTTTTTT
CASSYSISRSSEKLFF
>-|TRBJ2-2|-|TRBV11-2
TGTGCCAGCAGCTTAGTATGGGGGCACACCGGGGAGCTGTTTTTT
CASSLVWGHTGELFF
>few|TRBJ2-5|-|TRBV14
TGTGCCAGCAGCCTAAGGGTCACAGGGATCCAAGAGACCCAGTACTTC
CASSLRVTGIQETQYF
>-|TRBJ2-7|-|TRBV7-2
TGTGCCAGCAGCTTAGGAATTTCGGTCTCCTACGAGCAGTACTTC
CASSLGISVSYEQYF
>-|TRBJ2-3|-|TRBV5-4
TGTGCCAGCAGTCTAACCTCGAGCATTTCGGATACGCAGTATTTT
CASSLTSSISDTQYF
>-|TRBJ1-1|-|TRBV28
TGTGCCAGCAGTACCCAGGATCGGACGGGCACTGAAGCTTTCTTT
CASSTQDRTGTEAFF
>-|TRBJ1-1|-|TRBV6-2/TRBV6-3
TGTGCCAGCAGGCCCGTTCGGGGGGGATGGGGCGCTGAAGCTTTCTTT
CASRPVRGGWGAEAFF
>many|TRBJ2-2|-|TRBV7-8
TGTGCCAGCAGCCGGGACACACACACCGGGGAGCTGTTTTTT
CASSRDTHTGELFF
>many|TRBJ2-1|-|TRBV7-2
TGTGCCAGCAGCTTAAACGGCATACGCTCCTACAATGAGCAGTTCTTC
CASSLNGIRSYNEQFF
>few|TRBJ2-6|-|TRBV28
TGTGCCAGCAGTTCCCAGGGTAGGAGGGCCAACGTCCTGACTTTC
CASSSQGRRANVLTF
>many|TRBJ1-6|-|TRBV7-6
TGTGCCAGCAGCTCATCCCGGGACTGGAGAGGGTATTCACCCCTCCACTTT
CASSSSRDWRGYSPLHF
>-|TRBJ2-3|TRBD2|TRBV4-3
TGCGCCAGCAGCCAAGAAGGACTAGGAACAGATACGCAGTATTTT
CASSQEGLGTDTQYF
>few|TRBJ1-6|-|TRBV24-1
TGTGCCACCAGTGATGGGCAGGCGGGATCACCCCTCCACTTT
CATSDGQAGSPLHF
>many|TRBJ2-1|TRBD1|TRBV7-8
TGTGCCAGCAGCTCAGGAGACAGGGGCGTTCGCAATGAGCAGTTCTTC
CASSSGDRGVRNEQFF
>many|TRBJ1-6|-|TRBV28
TGTGCCAGCCGAACGGCAGGCTCGGATTCACCCCTCCACTTT
CASRTAGSDSPLHF
>few|TRBJ2-7|-|TRBV7-9
TGTGCCAGCAGCCCGGACCTCTACGAGCAGTACTTC
CASSPDLYEQYF
>few|TRBJ1-4|TRBD1|TRBV6-1
TGTGCCAGCAGCTGGACAGGGTCTGGTGAAAAACTGTTTTTT
CASSWTGSGEKLFF
>few|TRBJ2-4|-|TRBV3-1
TGTGCCAGCAGCCAAGGCCGCCCCGCCAAAAACATTCAGTACTTC
CASSQGRPAKNIQYF
>-|TRBJ1-5|-|TRBV5-4
TGTGCCAGCAGCTTGTGGGGGGCAGCAGGCAATCAGCCCCAGCATTTT
CASSLWGAAGNQPQHF